The present T cell receptor beta chain was sequenced within a study of CD8 T cells in ankylosing spondylitis. There are many counts of this clonotype. Its target is not known. Study results and caveats: The authors reported significant enrichment of disease-linked clones in matched ankylosing spondylitis synovial fluid. Made up of eight highly homologous variants, a TCR beta motif appeared characteristic of ankylosing spondylitis blood.

With molecular barcodes, quantitative 5'-RACE was used to make the TCR beta libraries. From the 5' RACE reads, TCRdb called clonotypes with MiXCR, one entry per CDR3 protein. Of 290,000 or so distinct CDR3 sequences listed, 20% are singletons. Trimming removed 3 bases from V and 4 bases from J, with 13 bases in between. Germline CDR1 LGHNA, CDR2 YSLEER. The CDR3 is 15 residues long. This sequence joins TRBV4-3 and TRBJ2-1; no clear D. The material sequenced was blood, either unsorted or a sorted T cell fraction (not recorded which). This receptor was taken from a female donor with ankylosing spondylitis or in good health (not recorded which). CDR3 bases: TGCGCCAGCAGCCACTCACAGAGGCGGTACAATGAGCAGTTCTTC. Protein product: CASSHSQRRYNEQFF.